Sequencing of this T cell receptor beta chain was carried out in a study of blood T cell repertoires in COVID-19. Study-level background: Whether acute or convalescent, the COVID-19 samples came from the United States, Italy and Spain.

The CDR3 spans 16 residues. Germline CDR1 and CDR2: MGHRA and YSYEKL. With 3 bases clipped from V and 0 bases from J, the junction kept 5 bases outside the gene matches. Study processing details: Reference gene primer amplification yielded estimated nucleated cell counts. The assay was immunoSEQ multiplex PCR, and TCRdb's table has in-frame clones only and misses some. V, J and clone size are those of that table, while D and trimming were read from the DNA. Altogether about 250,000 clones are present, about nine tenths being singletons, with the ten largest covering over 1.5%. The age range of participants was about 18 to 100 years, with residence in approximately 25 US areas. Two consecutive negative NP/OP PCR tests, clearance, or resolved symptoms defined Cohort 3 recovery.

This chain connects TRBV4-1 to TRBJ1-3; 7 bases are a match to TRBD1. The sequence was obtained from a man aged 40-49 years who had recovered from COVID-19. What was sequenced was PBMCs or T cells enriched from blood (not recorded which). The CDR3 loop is CASSHEDRASGNTIYF. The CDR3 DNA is TGCGCCAGCAGCCACGAAGACAGGGCCTCTGGAAACACCATATATTTT.